Listed below are T cell receptor beta chains from one sample, sequenced in a study of blood T cell repertoires in COVID-19. Repertoires were generated with immunoSEQ multiplex PCR, while TCRdb's copy carries only in-frame clones and drops some. The sample carries approximately 220,000 clones, 65% to 85% recorded once. Sequencing input: peripheral blood. The receptors were gathered from a woman aged 80 or older with acute or convalescent COVID-19. CDR3s include the opening cysteine and the closing phenylalanine or tryptophan. Fields, in order: J gene, D gene, V gene, clone size, CDR3 protein, CDR3 DNA. A D gene is named only where the DNA matches it firmly. A row's size may be missing; if present it is once, few, many or a size class.

TRBJ2-2	TRBD2	TRBV4-3	NA	CASSQESLLAGNTGELFF	TGCGCCAGCAGCCAAGAGTCCTTACTAGCGGGGAACACCGGGGAGCTGTTTTTT
TRBJ2-3	NA	TRBV7-9	NA	CASSIGEDTQYF	TGTGCCAGCAGCATCGGGGAAGATACGCAGTATTTT
TRBJ1-4	NA	TRBV30	NA	CAWSVLAVNEKLFF	TGTGCCTGGAGTGTCCTGGCAGTAAATGAAAAACTGTTTTTT
TRBJ1-1	TRBD1	TRBV19	NA	CASSARDRGRLTEAFF	TGTGCCAGTAGTGCCCGGGACAGGGGGCGATTGACTGAAGCTTTCTTT
TRBJ2-5	NA	TRBV9	NA	CASSVTGQETQYF	TGTGCCAGCAGCGTGACAGGACAAGAGACCCAGTACTTC
TRBJ1-2	NA	TRBV19	few	CASTSTSGQFRAGYTF	TGTGCCAGTACCTCCACGTCCGGACAGTTTCGGGCCGGCTACACCTTC
TRBJ2-3	TRBD1	TRBV9	NA	CASSPRTGSTDTQYF	TGTGCCAGCAGCCCGCGGACAGGGAGCACAGATACGCAGTATTTT
TRBJ1-4	NA	TRBV5-1	NA	CASSLIEATNEKLFF	TGCGCCAGCAGCTTGATCGAGGCAACTAATGAAAAACTGTTTTTT
TRBJ1-2	TRBD1	TRBV24-1	NA	CATSDRQGAGANYGYTF	TGTGCCACCAGTGATCGGCAGGGGGCTGGGGCTAACTATGGCTACACCTTC
TRBJ1-1	NA	TRBV11-1	NA	CAITYRENTEAFF	TGTGCCATCACTTACAGGGAGAACACTGAAGCTTTCTTT
TRBJ2-1	TRBD2	TRBV28	NA	CASSFPGTSDGEQFF	TGTGCCAGCAGTTTCCCCGGGACTAGCGATGGTGAGCAGTTCTTC
TRBJ1-5	NA	TRBV5-1	NA	CASSSAGQTSNQPQHF	TGCGCCAGCAGTTCGGCCGGACAGACTAGCAATCAGCCCCAGCATTTT
TRBJ2-3	NA	TRBV4-1	once	CASSPGGPGLRPDTQYF	TGCGCCAGCAGCCCCGGGGGGCCGGGACTCCGCCCAGATACGCAGTATTTT
TRBJ2-3	NA	TRBV19	NA	CASSIDALVTQYF	TGTGCCAGTAGTATAGACGCGCTTGTAACGCAGTATTTT
TRBJ1-1	NA	TRBV12-3/TRBV12-4	NA	CASSSGPLGAFF	TGTGCCAGCAGTTCAGGGCCTCTGGGAGCTTTCTTT
TRBJ1-1	TRBD1	TRBV7-2	NA	CASSLQGAPGTEAFF	TGTGCCAGCAGCCTACAGGGGGCGCCGGGCACTGAAGCTTTCTTT
TRBJ2-2	TRBD1	TRBV19	NA	CASRGGTGVLTGELFF	TGTGCCAGTAGGGGGGGGACAGGGGTTCTGACCGGGGAGCTGTTTTTT
TRBJ2-1	NA	TRBV6-5	few	CASSYSRLDNEQFF	TGTGCCAGCAGTTACTCGAGGTTAGACAATGAGCAGTTCTTC
TRBJ1-3	NA	TRBV19	NA	CASSIPAGTTGNTIYF	TGTGCCAGTAGTATCCCCGCAGGGACAACTGGAAACACCATATATTTT
TRBJ2-3	NA	TRBV6-5	NA	CASTRLSTDTQYF	TGTGCCAGCACTCGACTCAGCACAGATACGCAGTATTTT
TRBJ1-5	NA	TRBV12-3/TRBV12-4	few	CASSFDRRTQHF	TGTGCCAGCAGCTTCGACAGAAGGACCCAGCATTTT
TRBJ2-7	NA	TRBV11-3	NA	CASSLGAESSYEQYF	TGTGCCAGCAGCTTAGGGGCAGAGAGCTCCTACGAGCAGTACTTC
TRBJ2-7	TRBD2	TRBV7-9	NA	CASTPKAGGTYEQYF	TGTGCCAGCACCCCAAAAGCGGGGGGTACCTACGAGCAGTACTTC
TRBJ1-2	TRBD1	TRBV30	NA	CACAWTGDYGYTF	TGTGCTTGTGCATGGACAGGGGATTATGGCTACACCTTC
TRBJ1-1	TRBD1	TRBV12-5	once	CASGLEWTGLGRNTEAFF	TGTGCTAGTGGTTTGGAATGGACAGGACTGGGGCGGAACACTGAAGCTTTCTTT
TRBJ2-7	TRBD1	TRBV18	few	CASSPGQNRGPGEQYF	TGTGCCAGCTCACCAGGTCAGAACAGGGGGCCAGGCGAGCAGTACTTC
TRBJ1-4	TRBD1	TRBV7-6	NA	CASSLTGGADEKLFF	TGTGCCAGCAGCTTAACAGGGGGCGCGGATGAAAAACTGTTTTTT
TRBJ2-2	TRBD2	TRBV24-1	NA	CATSDAGTSRTGELFF	TGTGCCACCAGTGATGCCGGGACTAGCCGCACCGGGGAGCTGTTTTTT
TRBJ1-4	NA	TRBV11-3	NA	CASRRATNEKLFF	TGTGCCAGCCGGCGGGCGACTAATGAAAAACTGTTTTTT
TRBJ2-1	NA	TRBV24-1	NA	CATSGESGNEQFF	TGTGCCACCAGCGGGGAGAGCGGCAATGAGCAGTTCTTC
TRBJ1-2	TRBD1	TRBV20-1	once	CSARDRQGNF	TGCAGTGCTAGAGATCGACAGGGCAACTTC
TRBJ1-4	TRBD1	TRBV3-1/TRBV3-2	few	CASSPNRQGNEKLFF	TGTGCCAGCAGCCCGAACCGACAGGGGAACGAAAAACTGTTTTTT
TRBJ1-2	NA	TRBV5-1	NA	CASSTDSYGYTF	TGCGCCAGCAGCACGGACAGCTATGGCTACACCTTC
TRBJ1-1	NA	TRBV6-2/TRBV6-3	NA	CASNPTAGRGNTEAFF	TGTGCCAGCAACCCGACGGCTGGACGGGGGAACACTGAAGCTTTCTTT
TRBJ2-5	TRBD2	TRBV6-2/TRBV6-3	few	CASSYSLRTSGDQETQYF	TGTGCCAGCAGTTACTCTCTCAGGACTAGCGGCGACCAAGAGACCCAGTACTTC
TRBJ1-6	NA	TRBV5-1	NA	CASSFGQGRSPLHF	TGCGCCAGCAGCTTCGGGCAGGGCCGGTCACCCCTCCACTTT
TRBJ1-2	NA	TRBV7-2	NA	CASSPPGQGYGYTF	TGTGCCAGCAGCCCGCCCGGCCAGGGATATGGCTACACCTTC
TRBJ2-2	TRBD1	TRBV19	NA	CASKGQGAAGELFF	TGTGCCAGTAAAGGACAGGGGGCCGCCGGGGAGCTGTTTTTT
TRBJ1-1	NA	TRBV7-2	NA	CASSPQGGTEAFF	TGTGCCAGCAGTCCCCAGGGTGGCACTGAAGCTTTCTTT
TRBJ1-2	NA	TRBV19	once	CASSIGGRGELANYGYTF	TGTGCCAGTAGTATAGGGGGCAGGGGCGAGTTAGCTAACTATGGCTACACCTTC
TRBJ1-4	NA	TRBV11-3	NA	CASSSRLAGRNGEKLFF	TGTGCCAGCAGCTCTCGACTCGCGGGGCGAAACGGAGAAAAACTGTTTTTT
TRBJ1-1	NA	TRBV7-3	NA	CASSLSGGRTEAFF	TGTGCCAGCAGCTTAAGTGGGGGCAGAACTGAAGCTTTCTTT
TRBJ1-2	NA	TRBV5-1	NA	CASSLVFGGALVSNANYGYTF	TGCGCCAGCAGCTTGGTATTTGGCGGGGCGCTAGTATCGAATGCTAACTATGGCTACACCTTC
TRBJ1-6	NA	TRBV6-5	once	CASSYAGRDNSPLHF	TGTGCCAGCAGTTACGCGGGCAGAGATAATTCACCCCTCCACTTT
TRBJ1-1	NA	TRBV3-1/TRBV3-2	few	CASSQRGEAFF	TGTGCCAGCAGCCAACGGGGAGAAGCTTTCTTT
TRBJ1-6	TRBD1	TRBV28	once	CASSFGTGGSPLHF	TGTGCCAGCAGTTTTGGGACAGGGGGTTCACCCCTCCACTTT
TRBJ2-3	NA	TRBV9	NA	CASSVTGLGEDTQYF	TGTGCCAGCAGCGTAACAGGGCTGGGGGAAGATACGCAGTATTTT
TRBJ2-1	NA	TRBV3-1/TRBV3-2	few	CASSLRTNNEQFF	TGTGCCAGCAGCCTTCGAACTAACAATGAGCAGTTCTTC